The entry below gives a single TCR beta chain sequence along with its context. The germline gene is not matched at one end of the junction; a read error may be the cause. This specimen belongs to a study of tumor-infiltrating lymphocytes in primary liver carcinoma. Study background: Among the tumors, stages were T1-T3 N0M0 and sizes about 4 to 10 cm.

Constant-region priming of roughly 490 ng total RNA yielded TCR beta cDNA. The TCR beta library was amplified through three nested multiplex PCR rounds in a modified ARM-PCR procedure. PCR rounds one and two used TRBV1-TRBV30 forward primers with a C-beta reverse primer for 10 cycles each. In TCRdb, the multiplex PCR reads were re-called with MiXCR into one record per CDR3 protein. The sample lists around 88,000 distinct CDR3 sequences; about 70% were seen once. CDR1 and CDR2 from the germline V gene are SGHAT and FQDESV (reference sequence). The CDR3 has 14 amino acids. DNA and RNA were both co-extracted from 20-30 mg of bulk tissue that had not been sorted.

The sequence was collected from a man aged 40-49 years with primary liver carcinoma and hepatitis B virus infection. Sample: tumor-adjacent normal liver tissue. The chain joins TRBV11-1 to TRBJ2-1; TRBD1 is a possible D gene (5 bases). The CDR3 loop is CASSSRQMYNEQLF. In nucleotides, the CDR3 is TGTGCCAGTAGCTCTAGACAGATGTACAATGAGCAGCTCTTC.